These 17 T cell receptor beta chains were sequenced from one sample in a study of cytomegalovirus exposure and HLA in healthy donors. Some clones are missing from TCRdb's copy, which holds only in-frame ones; the method was immunoSEQ multiplex PCR. The profile shows approximately 99,000 clones, 90% to 96% of them singletons. Input material: PBMCs. The receptor set was obtained from a woman in her late teens or twenties in good health and CMV-seronegative.

This clone was observed a single time. The gene calls are TRBV5-1 and TRBJ2-7, with a tentative D call TRBD2 (6 bases). Per the germline V gene, CDR1 is SGHRS and CDR2 is YFSETQ. This CDR3 region has 14 residues. V was clipped by 4 bases and J by 2 bases, with 13 bases between them. The CDR3 spells CASSTVEGAYEQYF. CDR3 DNA: TGCGCCAGCAGCACCGTGGAGGGAGCCTACGAGCAGTACTTC.

This clone has a single count. The chain couples TRBV6-4 to TRBJ2-5; perhaps TRBD2 as D (6 bases). Germline V lookup: CDR1 MRHNA, CDR2 SNTAGT. V lost 8 bases and J lost 5, with 18 bases in between. CDR3 length: 14 amino acids. CDR3 DNA sequence: TGTGCCAGCCCGGGGCGGGGCGGCTACGAGACCCAGTACTTC. Its translation: CASPGRGGYETQYF.

This chain uses TRBV7-9 with TRBJ2-7; 7 positions match TRBD1. V shed 5 bases, J shed 7 bases, and the junction held 11 bases outside the gene matches. Germline loops: CDR1 SEHNR, CDR2 FQNEAQ (reference sequence). CDR3 length equals 14 residues. The CDR3 is CASSQAGGTGEQYF. CDR3 sequence (DNA): TGTGCCAGCAGCCAGGCAGGGGGTACGGGGGAGCAGTACTTC. Supplemented by reference TRBV7-9 and TRBJ2-7, the full variable domain reads DTGVSQNPRHKITKRGQNVTFRCDPISEHNRLYWYRQTLGQGPEFLTYFQNEAQLEKSRLLSDRFSAERPKGSFSTLEIQRTEQGDSAMYLCASSQAGGTGEQYFGPGTRLTVT.

The J gene is TRBJ1-1, the V gene TRBV4-1; no clear D. V lost 0 bases to trimming and J lost 0 bases, with 11 bases between them. Germline values: CDR1 MGHRA, CDR2 YSYEKL. This CDR3 comprises 16 residues. For the CDR3, the DNA is TGCGCCAGCAGCCAAGAGGGGAGGGCGATGAACACTGAAGCTTTCTTT. It is translated as CASSQEGRAMNTEAFF.

This rearrangement joins TRBV7-6 to TRBJ2-1; tentatively, D is TRBD2 (6 bases). Germline assignment: CDR1 SGHVS and CDR2 FNYEAQ. This CDR3 is built from 15 residues. V dropped 3 bases and J dropped 4 bases, with 13 bases sitting between them. In DNA, the CDR3 is TGTGCCAGCAGCTTGGGCGGGGCAATATACAATGAGCAGTTCTTC. Amino acid sequence: CASSLGGAIYNEQFF.

The rearrangement joins TRBV6-5 to TRBJ1-4; D gene unclear. This CDR3 has 15 amino acids. V lost 0 bases to trimming and J lost 6 bases, with 11 bases between them. Germline V gene lookup returns CDR1 MNHEY and CDR2 SVGAGI. The CDR3 sequence: CASSYSSSRDEKLFF. In DNA, the CDR3 is TGTGCCAGCAGTTACTCCTCGTCGAGAGATGAAAAACTGTTTTTT.

The chain recombines TRBV6-1 with TRBJ2-2; 10 positions agree with TRBD1. Germline assignment: CDR1 MNHNS and CDR2 SASEGT. The CDR3 consists of 15 residues. Trimming at V came to 7 bases and at J to 1 base, leaving 3 bases not matched to a gene. In DNA, the CDR3 is TGTGCCAGCACCGACAGGGGGCTGAACACCGGGGAGCTGTTTTTT. Residues: CASTDRGLNTGELFF.

V and J are TRBV14 and TRBJ2-1; 7 nucleotides agree with TRBD1. CDR3 length equals 13 residues. Germline V gene lookup returns CDR1 SGHDN and CDR2 FVKESK. The V segment lost 4 bases and the J segment 8 bases; nucleotides outside the gene matches: 5. The CDR3 sequence is CASSLNRGDEQFF. CDR3 bases: TGTGCCAGCAGCCTAAACAGGGGCGATGAGCAGTTCTTC. Full variable domain (rest looked up from reference TRBV14 and TRBJ2-1): EAGVTQFPSHSVIEKGQTVTLRCDPISGHDNLYWYRRVMGKEIKFLLHFVKESKQDESGMPNNRFLAERTGGTYSTLKVQPAELEDSGVYFCASSLNRGDEQFFGPGTRLTVL.

This rearrangement joins TRBV6-1 to TRBJ1-2; no clear D. The CDR3 has 15 amino acids. Per germline, CDR1 MNHNS and CDR2 SASEGT. Trimming took 3 bases from V and 2 from J, leaving 13 bases between them. CDR3 in amino acids: CASSDAVAVNYGYTF. The CDR3 nucleotides are TGTGCCAGCAGTGATGCAGTAGCGGTAAACTATGGCTACACCTTC.

J is TRBJ2-7 and V is TRBV6-5; 7 bases line up with TRBD1. Germline CDR1 MNHEY, CDR2 SVGAGI. The V segment lost 2 bases and the J segment 0 bases; nucleotides outside the gene matches: 4. The length of the CDR3 is 15 residues. CDR3 coding DNA: TGTGCCAGCAGTTACGAACAGGGGAGCTCCTACGAGCAGTACTTC. It yields the protein CASSYEQGSSYEQYF.

CDR3 loop: CASSYGSGGYNEQFF. In DNA form, the CDR3 reads TGTGCCAGCAGTTACGGTAGCGGGGGATACAATGAGCAGTTCTTC. This chain uses TRBV6-5 with TRBJ2-1, with 9 bases lining up with TRBD2. CDR3 length: 15 amino acids. CDR1 is MNHEY and CDR2 is SVGAGI in the germline V gene. The J segment lost 4 bases and the V segment lost 2 bases, leaving 3 bases of the junction unmatched.

This chain joins TRBV7-2 and TRBJ1-1; 7 bases are shared with TRBD1. V was pared by 0 bases and J by 10 bases, with 8 bases of the junction left unmatched. The CDR3 is 14 amino acids. Germline V gene data show CDR1 as SGHTA and CDR2 as FQGNSA. DNA of the CDR3: TGTGCCAGCAGCTTAGCGCATCGACAGGGTGCAGCTTTCTTT. Its protein is CASSLAHRQGAAFF.

V usage is TRBV23-1 and J usage is TRBJ2-5; 12 bases match TRBD2. TRBV23-1 falls under the ORF class, with uncertain function. Germline trimming cut 8 bases from V and 3 bases from J; bases unmatched to any gene: 7. CDR3 length: 15 residues. The CDR3 here is CASGGLAGLKETQYF. The CDR3 coding sequence is TGCGCCAGCGGGGGACTAGCGGGCTTAAAAGAGACCCAGTACTTC.

The CDR3 region is CASSFPSGYEDRGGSYEQYF. The DNA for the CDR3 is TGTGCCAGCAGCTTCCCCTCCGGCTATGAGGACAGGGGAGGTTCCTACGAGCAGTACTTC. The J gene is TRBJ2-7, the V gene TRBV7-8; 9 bases match TRBD1. V was pared by 3 bases and J by 1 base, with 19 bases of the junction left unmatched. Germline V gives CDR1 SGHVS, CDR2 FQNEAQ. The CDR3 is made up of 20 amino acids.

The chain recombines TRBV11-2 with TRBJ1-2; D possibly corresponds to TRBD1 (5 bases). From germline, CDR1 is SGHAT and CDR2 FQNNGV. The CDR3 runs to 15 residues. Deletions cut 0 bases from V and 7 bases from J, with 15 bases between. As DNA, the CDR3 is TGTGCCAGCAGCTTAGAAAGGGTCCTAGGGGCTGGCTACACCTTC. Protein sequence: CASSLERVLGAGYTF.

The V and J genes are TRBV28 and TRBJ2-5, with TRBD1 identical over 8 bases. Germline CDR1 is MDHEN and CDR2 is SYDVKM. The CDR3 is made up of 14 amino acids. J gave up 5 bases and V 5 bases, and 7 bases lay outside the gene matches. CDR3 loop: CASSLRQGRETQYF. CDR3 nucleotide sequence: TGTGCCAGCAGTCTAAGACAGGGGCGGGAGACCCAGTACTTC.

The V and J genes are TRBV28 and TRBJ1-2; D remains ambiguous. The germline V gene has CDR1 MDHEN and CDR2 SYDVKM. The CDR3 has 13 amino acids. Trimming took off 3 bases at V and 7 bases at J, with 12 bases between the two ends. CDR3 nucleotide sequence: TGTGCCAGCAGTTTTCGGGATTTAGGTGGCTACACCTTC. It yields the protein CASSFRDLGGYTF.